This T cell receptor beta chain was retrieved from a study of human T cells and chemical hapten exposure (dated by TCRdb to the early 2020s). Regarding the research as a whole: For sensitization, 2% DPC in acetone was applied to a roughly 2 cm by roughly 2 cm area of upper inner arm skin. Throughout the approximately 25-week study period, patients were also given weekly therapeutic DPC doses on the scalp. Patch tests used Finn chambers with 0.01% DPC on the upper back, scored after 6 days by International Contact Dermatitis Research Group standards. Alopecia areata with under or over 50% scalp involvement, alopecia totalis and alopecia universalis were represented in the patient cohort, which was mostly female. Libraries were pooled for sequencing, and variation in per-sample TCR yields was attributed mainly to small differences in library volumes within the pool. Peripheral blood TCR repertoire changes were tracked in vivo in alopecia patients during primary and secondary sensitization to the hapten diphenylcyclopropenone (DPC). Blood samples were taken from patients before sensitization (week 0) and at 2, 6 and about 24 weeks after DPC sensitization. Nearly 30 alopecia patients provided blood for TCR sequencing at one to four time points (pre-sensitization, 2, 6 and 24 weeks).

The library was generated by RACE. These reads were obtained on a NextSeq 500. Library preparation attached unique molecular identifiers to individual cDNA molecules for quantitative, reproducible TCR counting. From each blood RNA sample, both TCR alpha and TCR beta chains were sequenced. On the authors' methods: A median of around 100,000 TCRs per sample was observed, with a range of about 20,000 to 750,000. V, J and CDR3 annotation of the TCR reads was carried out using the Decombinator software suite. To make PS versus PT1 abundance plots, every sample was subsampled to the same number of TCRs (28,000). TCRs were defined as expanded if absent before sensitization and observed at least eight times at the 2-week time point. The public reads were quality trimmed at Q25 with fastp and then assembled into clones with MiXCR by TCRdb, keeping productive beta chains. Identical CDR3 proteins give one entry, which carries the most common genes and DNA. TCRdb, not the authors, supplied the V and J calls. This sample gives more than 55,000 distinct CDR3 sequences in total; 9.8% of them show up just once. Less than 4% of the sample comes from the top ten.

This clonotype has ten or more counts. Its antigen is still unknown. No base-level quality is on record; no much larger clone is a single base apart. CDR1 and CDR2, looked up from the germline V gene, are SGHVS and FNYEAQ. The CDR3 has 16 amino acids, counting the end cysteine and phenylalanine. Only the CDR3 DNA stays, 48 bases, in frame from base 1. V is trimmed back by 3 bases and J by 1 base, and the junction contains 6 bases that no gene match accounts for. The sample's time point label, decoded: patch test 1, 2 weeks after DPC sensitization. The treatment or condition label here, explained by the study, means: therapeutic diphenylcyclopropenone sensitization with weekly scalp DPC. Blood at each patch-test visit was drawn before the patch test was applied. To be eligible, patients had to be aged 18 to 70, diagnosed with alopecia and judged suitable for DPC therapy, while pregnant patients were excluded. Total RNA was extracted from unfractionated whole blood that had been collected in Tempus Blood RNA tubes.

Broader findings and caveats from the paper: Significantly more large CDR3 similarity clusters were formed by expanded TCRs than by pre-sensitization or healthy control sets, consistent with antigen-driven responses. Patch test score was positively correlated with the number of PT1 expanded TCRs, with significance at thresholds 8, 16 and 32 but not at 4. Because every patient had alopecia, a presumed autoimmune disease, the patients' immune response might differ from that of healthy individuals. DPC sensitization did not change the number of TCRs with a frequency above 1 in 1000, and there was no evidence of changes in global repertoire structure. Repeated subsampling changed both the strength of the expansion versus patch-test correlation and the threshold at which the correlation became significant.

This sequence originates from a woman in her thirties or forties with alopecia areata. Some clones in this sample may be carry-over from other donors' samples. Sequenced material: whole blood, taken in connection with sensitization to the hapten diphenylcyclopropenone (DPC). The receptor chain draws on TRBV7-6 and TRBJ2-7; 10 bases in the middle match TRBD1. The DNA sequence reads TGTGCCAGCAGCTTCGAAGGACAGGGGGGATCCTACGAGCAGTACTTC. This translates into CASSFEGQGGSYEQYF.